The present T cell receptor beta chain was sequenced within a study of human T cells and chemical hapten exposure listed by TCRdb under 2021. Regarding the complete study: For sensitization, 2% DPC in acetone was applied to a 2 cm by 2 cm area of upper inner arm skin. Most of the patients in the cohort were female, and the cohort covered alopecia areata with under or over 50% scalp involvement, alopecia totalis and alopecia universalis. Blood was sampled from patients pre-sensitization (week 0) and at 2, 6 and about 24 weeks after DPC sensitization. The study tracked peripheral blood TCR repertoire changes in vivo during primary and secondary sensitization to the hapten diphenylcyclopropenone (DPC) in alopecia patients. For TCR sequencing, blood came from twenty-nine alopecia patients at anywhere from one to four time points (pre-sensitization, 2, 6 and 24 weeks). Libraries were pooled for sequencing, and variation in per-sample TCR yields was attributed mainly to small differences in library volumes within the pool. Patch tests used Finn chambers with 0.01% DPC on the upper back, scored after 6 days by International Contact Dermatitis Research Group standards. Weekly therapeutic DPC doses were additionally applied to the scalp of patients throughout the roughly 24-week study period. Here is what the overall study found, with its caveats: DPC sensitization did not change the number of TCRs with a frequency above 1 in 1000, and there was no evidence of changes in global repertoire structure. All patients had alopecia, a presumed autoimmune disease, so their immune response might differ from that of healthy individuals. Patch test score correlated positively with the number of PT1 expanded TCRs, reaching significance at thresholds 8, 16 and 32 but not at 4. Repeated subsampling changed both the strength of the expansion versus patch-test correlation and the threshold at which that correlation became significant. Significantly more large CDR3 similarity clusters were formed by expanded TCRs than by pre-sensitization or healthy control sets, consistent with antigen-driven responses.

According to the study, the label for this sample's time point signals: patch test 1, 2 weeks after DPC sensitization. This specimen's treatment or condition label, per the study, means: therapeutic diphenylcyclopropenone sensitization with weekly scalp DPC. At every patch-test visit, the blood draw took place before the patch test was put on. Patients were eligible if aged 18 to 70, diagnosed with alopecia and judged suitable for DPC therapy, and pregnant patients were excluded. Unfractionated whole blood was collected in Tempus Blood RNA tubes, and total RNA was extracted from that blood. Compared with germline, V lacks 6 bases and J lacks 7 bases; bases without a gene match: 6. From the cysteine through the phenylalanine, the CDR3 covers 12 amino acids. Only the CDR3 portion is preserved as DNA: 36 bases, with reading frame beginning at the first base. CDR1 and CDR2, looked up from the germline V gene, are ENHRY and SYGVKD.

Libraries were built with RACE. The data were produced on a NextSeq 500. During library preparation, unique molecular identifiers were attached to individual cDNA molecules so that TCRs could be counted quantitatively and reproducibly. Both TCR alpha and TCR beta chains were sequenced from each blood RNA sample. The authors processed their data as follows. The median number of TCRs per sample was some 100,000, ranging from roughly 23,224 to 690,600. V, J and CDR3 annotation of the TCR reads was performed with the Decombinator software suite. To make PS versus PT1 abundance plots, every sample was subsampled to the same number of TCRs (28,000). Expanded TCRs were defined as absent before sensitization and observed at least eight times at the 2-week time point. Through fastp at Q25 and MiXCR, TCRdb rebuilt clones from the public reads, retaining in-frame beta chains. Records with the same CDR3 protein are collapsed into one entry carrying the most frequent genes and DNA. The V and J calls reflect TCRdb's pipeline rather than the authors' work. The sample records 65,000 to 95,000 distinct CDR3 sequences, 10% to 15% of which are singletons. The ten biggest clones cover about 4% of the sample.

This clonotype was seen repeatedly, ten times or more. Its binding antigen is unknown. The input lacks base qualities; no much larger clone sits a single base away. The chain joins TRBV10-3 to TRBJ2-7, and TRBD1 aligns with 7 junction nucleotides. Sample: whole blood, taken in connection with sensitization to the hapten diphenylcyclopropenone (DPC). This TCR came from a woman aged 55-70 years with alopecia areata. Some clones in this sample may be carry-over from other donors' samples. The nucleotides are TGTGCCATCAGGGGACAGTCCTGGGAGCAGTACTTC. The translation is CAIRGQSWEQYF.